The clone carrying this T cell receptor beta chain came up a few times. Its target is not known. TCRdb redid the calling of the 5' RACE reads with MiXCR, one entry per CDR3 protein. The sample records hundreds of thousands of distinct CDR3 sequences, 15% to 20% being singletons. The data are from a study of T-cell memory formation after mild COVID-19. Study-wide points: Confirmation was lacking for SARS-CoV-2 specificity of second-wave clones that peaked on day 37. The study found contracting CD4+ clones mainly in CM and EM and contracting CD8+ clones in EMRA. Clones that contracted from day 15 to 85 had balanced CD4/CD8; later expanders were CD4+ biased. Prior to infection, memory already included some responding clones, suggesting cross-reactive memory joined.

The clonotype originates from an adult woman who had mild COVID-19 (a few samples of this study predate the infection). Cell type and time point are not known. The sample consisted of PBMCs or a T cell subset sorted from them (not recorded which).

The CDR3, as DNA: TGTGCCATCAGTGACAGGGGCAACATGAACACTGAAGCTTTCTTT. This codes for CAISDRGNMNTEAFF. This chain connects TRBV10-3 to TRBJ1-1, with a possible D match to TRBD1 (6 bases). This CDR3 comprises 15 residues. With 3 bases removed from V and 0 bases from J, the gap between germline ends came to 11 bases. The germline CDR1 and CDR2 sequences are ENHRY and SYGVKD.